The next 23 T cell receptor beta chains were all read from a single sample in a study of CD8 T cells in ankylosing spondylitis. TCRdb re-called the 5' RACE reads with MiXCR, one entry per CDR3 protein. The repertoire holds 250,000 or so distinct CDR3 sequences, with about 10% as singletons. Sequenced input: blood, either unsorted or a sorted T cell fraction (not recorded which). Every receptor here comes from a male donor with ankylosing spondylitis or in good health (not recorded which).

This clonotype appeared many times. The chain combines TRBV3-1 with TRBJ2-1; D is ambiguous. Germline CDR1 LGHDT, CDR2 YNNKEL (reference sequence). The CDR3 length is 12 residues. Trimming shortened V by 6 bases and J by 5 bases, and 8 bases separated the two germline ends. The CDR3 bases are TGTGCCAGCAGTCCCGGTCACAATGAGCAGTTCTTC. Translating it yields CASSPGHNEQFF.

This clonotype was observed many times. The CDR3 sequence is CASSIGGKETQYF. The CDR3 DNA is TGTGCCAGTAGTATCGGGGGTAAGGAGACCCAGTACTTC. The chain employs TRBV19 and TRBJ2-5; possible D gene TRBD2, 6 bases. This CDR3 region has 13 residues. The V end lost 3 bases, the J end lost 5 bases, and 10 bases lay between the germline ends. From germline, CDR1 is LNHDA and CDR2 SQIVND (reference sequence). Looking up the rest from reference TRBV19 and TRBJ2-5 gives the full variable domain: DGGITQSPKYLFRKEGQNVTLSCEQNLNHDAMYWYRQDPGQGLRLIYYSQIVNDFQKGDIAEGYSVSREKKESFPLTVTSAQKNPTAFYLCASSIGGKETQYFGPGTRLLVL.

This clonotype has ten or more counts. The chain uses TRBV5-1 and TRBJ2-3; no clear D gene. The germline V and J ends were trimmed by 4 bases and 2 bases, with 8 bases remaining between them. Per germline, CDR1 SGHRS and CDR2 YFSETQ. The CDR3 covers 13 residues. As DNA, the CDR3 is TGCGCCAGCAGCCGCGTCCCCACAGATACGCAGTATTTT. This encodes CASSRVPTDTQYF.

Only a few counts were recorded for this clonotype. This chain links TRBV7-6 with TRBJ2-3; 12 bases fit TRBD1. Trimming took 5 bases from V and 6 from J; bases not matched to a gene: 9. CDR3 length equals 16 residues. The germline V gene encodes CDR1 SGHVS and CDR2 FNYEAQ. The CDR3 loop reads CASSPRWDRGQDTQYF. CDR3 sequence (DNA): TGTGCCAGCAGCCCTAGATGGGACAGGGGGCAGGATACGCAGTATTTT.

This clonotype was counted ten times or more. The genes are TRBV9 and TRBJ2-3, with D perhaps matching TRBD2 (6 bases). V was pared by 3 bases and J by 6 bases, with 11 bases between. This CDR3 is built from 13 residues. CDR1 SGDLS and CDR2 YYNGEE come from the germline V gene. The CDR3 loop reads CASSARGWDTQYF. DNA of the CDR3: TGTGCCAGCAGCGCGCGGGGTTGGGATACGCAGTATTTT.

This clonotype was seen at least ten times. This chain joins TRBV18 and TRBJ1-2, with TRBD1 as a possible D gene (5 bases). The CDR3 runs 15 residues. With 4 bases removed from V and 2 bases from J, the gap between germline ends came to 14 bases. Per the germline V gene, CDR1 is KGHSH and CDR2 is LQKENI. The CDR3 nucleotides read TGTGCCAGCTCACACACGACAGTGATAAACTATGGCTACACCTTC. Its protein is CASSHTTVINYGYTF.

The chain joins TRBV3-1 to TRBJ2-7, with 7 bases fitting TRBD2. Germline CDR1 reads LGHDT; CDR2 reads YNNKEL (reference sequence). The CDR3 has 12 amino acids. The V gene end was trimmed by 6 bases and the J gene end by 6 bases; junction bases not matched to a gene: 5. The CDR3 protein is CASRGGGSEQYF. In nucleotides, the CDR3 is TGTGCCAGCAGGGGGGGGGGGAGCGAGCAGTACTTC.

This clonotype has ten or more counts. The J gene is TRBJ1-2, the V gene TRBV9; no clear D gene. This CDR3 region has 14 residues. The germline V gene has CDR1 SGDLS and CDR2 YYNGEE. V gave up 4 bases and J gave up 5 bases, with 15 bases separating them. The DNA for the CDR3 is TGTGCCAGCAGCCTTGACGGCCTAGGGTATGGCTACACCTTC. Translation gives CASSLDGLGYGYTF.

This clonotype appeared many times. V is TRBV11-2 and J is TRBJ2-5; 9 nucleotides line up with TRBD1. The CDR3 is 15 amino acids. V dropped 5 bases and J dropped 4; count of bases not matched to a gene: 8. Germline loops: CDR1 SGHAT, CDR2 FQNNGV. CDR3 bases: TGTGCCAGCAGCAGGGACAGGGTGGGAAGAGAGACCCAGTACTTC. It translates to CASSRDRVGRETQYF.

The chain recombines TRBV30 with TRBJ1-6, with TRBD1 matching over 8 bases. Germline V gene sequence: CDR1 GTSNPN, CDR2 SVGIG (reference sequence). Losses at the gene ends were 3 bases for V and 5 bases for J; bases not matched to a gene: 3. This CDR3 contains 14 residues. Here the CDR3 DNA reads TGTGCCTGGAGCCGGGGACAGGATAATTCACCCCTCCACTTT. Translating gives CAWSRGQDNSPLHF. Filled out from reference TRBV30 and TRBJ1-6, the complete variable domain reads SQTIHQWPATLVQPVGSPLSLECTVEGTSNPNLYWYRQAAGRGLQLLFYSVGIGQISSEVPQNLSASRPQDRQFILSSKKLLLSDSGFYLCAWSRGQDNSPLHFGNGTRLTVT.

This clonotype has ten or more counts. The chain uses TRBV3-1 and TRBJ1-2; a possible D gene is TRBD1 (5 bases). This CDR3 region has 14 residues. V was trimmed by 3 bases and J by 3 bases, leaving 11 bases between them. Per germline, CDR1 LGHDT and CDR2 YNNKEL (reference sequence). In DNA, the CDR3 is TGTGCCAGCAGCCAGGCGGGACGGCACTATGGCTACACCTTC. This codes for CASSQAGRHYGYTF.

This rearrangement joins TRBV7-2 to TRBJ1-5, with 7 bases fitting TRBD1. J gave up 5 bases and V 3 bases, and 4 bases lay outside the gene matches. Germline V gene data show CDR1 as SGHTA and CDR2 as FQGNSA. The CDR3 covers 14 residues. This chain's CDR3 is CASSFQGGHQPQHF. The CDR3 region has the DNA TGTGCCAGCAGCTTTCAGGGGGGCCATCAGCCCCAGCATTTT.

This clonotype was observed many times. The rearrangement joins TRBV5-1 to TRBJ2-1; D not certain. V was pared by 0 bases and J by 6 bases, with 22 bases between. The V gene's germline CDR1 is SGHRS and CDR2 YFSETQ. The CDR3 runs 18 residues. CDR3 amino acids: CASSLGSVGRIPRNEQFF. CDR3 DNA: TGCGCCAGCAGCTTGGGATCTGTCGGGCGTATCCCCCGCAATGAGCAGTTCTTC.

This clonotype was detected many times. J is TRBJ1-5 and V is TRBV5-1, with D maybe TRBD1 (5 bases). The CDR3 length is 16 residues. Trimming left V 2 bases short and J 7 bases short, with 19 bases between. Germline loops: CDR1 SGHRS, CDR2 YFSETQ. The CDR3 nucleotides are TGCGCCAGCAGCTTCCTTGGTTTGGAGGGGCAGCAGCCCCAGCATTTT. Amino acid sequence: CASSFLGLEGQQPQHF.

This clonotype was picked up many times. The rearrangement links TRBV7-9 to TRBJ2-3; 8 nucleotides agree with TRBD2. With 3 bases clipped from V and 3 bases from J, the junction kept 8 bases outside the gene matches. CDR1 SEHNR and CDR2 FQNEAQ come from the germline V gene (reference sequence). This CDR3 has 16 amino acids. Here the CDR3 reads CASSLGLAGHTDTQYF. The CDR3 DNA sequence: TGTGCCAGCAGCTTGGGTCTAGCGGGCCATACAGATACGCAGTATTTT.

This clonotype was seen only a few times. V and J are TRBV7-2 and TRBJ2-1; 11 nucleotides agree with TRBD2. The germline gives CDR1 SGHTA, CDR2 FQGNSA. This CDR3 is 16 amino acids long. V gave up 2 bases and J gave up 4 bases; unmatched junction bases: 4. The CDR3: CASSLTSGGSYNEQFF. The CDR3 DNA follows: TGTGCCAGCAGCTTAACTAGCGGGGGTTCTTACAATGAGCAGTTCTTC. Full variable domain (missing parts from reference TRBV7-2 and TRBJ2-1): GAGVSQSPSNKVTEKGKDVELRCDPISGHTALYWYRQSLGQGLEFLIYFQGNSAPDKSGLPSDRFSAERTGGSVSTLTIQRTQQEDSAVYLCASSLTSGGSYNEQFFGPGTRLTVL.

This clonotype appeared many times. This chain joins TRBV3-1 and TRBJ1-1; D possibly corresponds to TRBD1 (5 bases). V shed 4 bases and J shed 6 bases, with 12 bases lying between them. Germline loops: CDR1 LGHDT, CDR2 YNNKEL (reference sequence). This CDR3 has 13 amino acids. CDR3 sequence reads: CASSPRDLSEAFF. CDR3 nucleotide sequence: TGTGCCAGCAGCCCCCGGGACCTCTCTGAAGCTTTCTTT.

This clonotype has a count of ten or more. The rearrangement links TRBV12-3 or TRBV12-4 to TRBJ1-6; D is unresolved. This CDR3 has 14 residues. V lost 0 bases, J lost 9 bases, and 9 bases lay in between. CDR3 nucleotides: TGTGCCAGCAGTTTAGCTTCAGGAGGTTCACCCCTCCACTTT. Amino acid sequence: CASSLASGGSPLHF.

The V and J genes are TRBV15 and TRBJ1-2, with D possibly TRBD1 on 5 matching bases. The CDR3 contains 14 residues. Germline CDR1 reads LNHNV; CDR2 reads YYDKDF (reference sequence). The ends were cut back, 3 bases at V and 7 bases at J, with 15 bases in the middle. Here the CDR3 reads CATSSPGPWGGYTF. The CDR3 DNA reads TGTGCCACCAGCAGCCCGGGACCCTGGGGTGGCTACACCTTC.

Many counts were recorded for this clonotype. The chain carries TRBV12-3 or TRBV12-4 and TRBJ1-3; no definite D call. CDR3 length: 14 residues. V shed 7 bases and J shed 2 bases, with 12 bases lying between them. In DNA form, the CDR3 reads TGTGCCAGCAAGATCGGGAGTACTGGAAACACCATATATTTT. It translates to CASKIGSTGNTIYF.

This clonotype was counted ten times or more. V gene TRBV10-3 combines with J gene TRBJ1-1; D unclear. V was cut by 0 bases and J by 0 bases, with 8 bases left in between. The CDR3 has 15 amino acids. CDR1 ENHRY and CDR2 SYGVKD come from the germline V gene. The CDR3 DNA follows: TGTGCCATCAGTGAGTCGGGCGGAATGAACACTGAAGCTTTCTTT. Translating it yields CAISESGGMNTEAFF.

This clonotype occurred many times. The chain joins TRBV5-1 to TRBJ1-1; TRBD1 matches at 7 bases. V lost 1 base to trimming and J lost 1 base; unmatched junction nucleotides: 4. This CDR3 is 15 amino acids long. Germline V gives CDR1 SGHRS, CDR2 YFSETQ. Here the CDR3 reads CASSLFGQENTEAFF. CDR3 coding DNA: TGCGCCAGCAGCTTGTTCGGACAGGAGAACACTGAAGCTTTCTTT.

This clonotype was recorded at least ten times. CDR3 in amino acids: CASSPGAGSSGANVLTF. The DNA for the CDR3 is TGTGCCAGCAGCCCGGGGGCAGGGAGCTCTGGGGCCAACGTCCTGACTTTC. The chain carries TRBV27 and TRBJ2-6; D may correspond to TRBD1 or TRBD2 (6 bases each). CDR1 MNHEY and CDR2 SMNVEV come from the germline V gene (reference sequence). The CDR3 loop spans 17 amino acids. V lost 6 bases and J lost 0, with 15 bases in between.